These T cell receptor beta chains were read from a single sample in a study of blood T cell repertoires in COVID-19. Sequencing used immunoSEQ multiplex PCR; TCRdb keeps in-frame clones, though not all of them. Found here are about 110,000 clones, roughly 86% of them singletons; the top ten hold about 4.5%. The specimen sequenced was peripheral blood. The receptors stem from a man aged 35 to 55 with acute or convalescent COVID-19. The CDR3 runs from the conserved cysteine through the conserved F or W. Fields, in order: J gene, D gene, V gene, clone size, CDR3 protein, CDR3 DNA. D genes are given only for firm matches. Size is stated for part of the rows, as once, few or many counts, or as a class when the clone is expanded.

j_gene: TRBJ1-1; d_gene: .; v_gene: TRBV7-9; abundance: .; CDR3aa: CASSSGDVEAFF; CDR3nt: TGTGCCAGCAGCTCAGGGGACGTTGAAGCTTTCTTT
j_gene: TRBJ1-6; d_gene: TRBD1; v_gene: TRBV14; abundance: .; CDR3aa: CASSPTGSKSPLHF; CDR3nt: TGTGCCAGCAGCCCGACAGGGAGCAAATCACCCCTCCACTTT
j_gene: TRBJ2-1; d_gene: .; v_gene: TRBV5-8; abundance: .; CDR3aa: CASSYNPVPRYEQFF; CDR3nt: TGTGCCAGCAGCTATAATCCAGTCCCTCGCTATGAGCAGTTCTTC
j_gene: TRBJ2-7; d_gene: .; v_gene: TRBV18; abundance: .; CDR3aa: CASSPFKGEYEQYF; CDR3nt: TGTGCCAGCTCACCATTCAAGGGGGAGTACGAGCAGTACTTC
j_gene: TRBJ2-5; d_gene: .; v_gene: TRBV4-3; abundance: .; CDR3aa: CASSQVEQAQETQYF; CDR3nt: TGCGCCAGCAGCCAGGTCGAACAGGCCCAAGAGACCCAGTACTTC
j_gene: TRBJ2-7; d_gene: TRBD1; v_gene: TRBV19; abundance: .; CDR3aa: CASSIGTGTYNEQYF; CDR3nt: TGTGCCAGTAGTATAGGGACAGGGACTTACAACGAGCAGTACTTC
j_gene: TRBJ1-5; d_gene: .; v_gene: TRBV9; abundance: .; CDR3aa: CASSQGSSSNQPQHF; CDR3nt: TGTGCCAGCAGCCAGGGGTCAAGTAGCAATCAGCCCCAGCATTTT
j_gene: TRBJ2-7; d_gene: TRBD1; v_gene: TRBV7-9; abundance: once; CDR3aa: CASHGADRGQDEQYF; CDR3nt: TGTGCCAGTCATGGAGCGGACAGGGGGCAAGACGAGCAGTACTTC
j_gene: TRBJ2-7; d_gene: .; v_gene: TRBV4-2; abundance: once; CDR3aa: CASSLVGGLIAEQYF; CDR3nt: TGTGCCAGCAGCCTCGTCGGGGGGCTGATTGCCGAGCAGTACTTC
j_gene: TRBJ1-1; d_gene: .; v_gene: TRBV7-9; abundance: once; CDR3aa: CASSPPGLTTQNTEAFF; CDR3nt: TGTGCCAGCAGCCCCCCTGGTTTGACAACCCAGAACACTGAAGCTTTCTTT
j_gene: TRBJ1-2; d_gene: .; v_gene: TRBV4-2; abundance: .; CDR3aa: CASSQDVGSGYTF; CDR3nt: TGTGCCAGCAGCCAAGACGTGGGGAGCGGCTACACCTTC
j_gene: TRBJ1-2; d_gene: .; v_gene: TRBV5-1; abundance: .; CDR3aa: CASSKSGDYGYTF; CDR3nt: TGCGCCAGCAGCAAATCAGGGGACTATGGCTACACCTTC
j_gene: TRBJ2-5; d_gene: .; v_gene: TRBV7-6; abundance: .; CDR3aa: CASSGSPVETQYF; CDR3nt: TGTGCCAGCAGCGGGAGCCCTGTAGAGACCCAGTACTTC
j_gene: TRBJ1-2; d_gene: .; v_gene: TRBV6-5; abundance: few; CDR3aa: CASSYAGRDGYTF; CDR3nt: TGTGCCAGCAGTTACGCGGGACGGGATGGCTACACCTTC
j_gene: TRBJ2-2; d_gene: TRBD2; v_gene: TRBV5-1; abundance: once; CDR3aa: CASSWTSLNTGELFF; CDR3nt: TGCGCCAGCAGCTGGACTAGCCTGAACACCGGGGAGCTGTTTTTT
j_gene: TRBJ1-6; d_gene: .; v_gene: TRBV5-4; abundance: few; CDR3aa: CASSLGGGSYNSPLHF; CDR3nt: TGTGCCAGCAGCTTGGGGGGGGGCTCCTATAATTCACCCCTCCACTTT
j_gene: TRBJ2-7; d_gene: .; v_gene: TRBV3-1/TRBV3-2; abundance: .; CDR3aa: CASSQKAGSSYEQYF; CDR3nt: TGTGCCAGCAGCCAAAAAGCGGGTTCCTCCTACGAGCAGTACTTC
j_gene: TRBJ1-4; d_gene: .; v_gene: TRBV19; abundance: .; CDR3aa: CASSIAAQGINEKLFF; CDR3nt: TGTGCCAGTAGTATTGCCGCACAGGGAATTAATGAAAAACTGTTTTTT
j_gene: TRBJ1-2; d_gene: TRBD1; v_gene: TRBV7-2; abundance: .; CDR3aa: CASSLANLQGPNYGYTF; CDR3nt: TGTGCCAGCAGCTTAGCTAATTTACAGGGGCCTAACTATGGCTACACCTTC
j_gene: TRBJ2-7; d_gene: .; v_gene: TRBV18; abundance: .; CDR3aa: CASSPGTDAYEQYF; CDR3nt: TGTGCCAGCTCACCGGGCACTGATGCCTACGAGCAGTACTTC
j_gene: TRBJ2-5; d_gene: TRBD1; v_gene: TRBV2; abundance: once; CDR3aa: CASSYGQGETQYF; CDR3nt: TGTGCCAGCAGTTACGGACAGGGGGAGACCCAGTACTTC
j_gene: TRBJ2-7; d_gene: TRBD2; v_gene: TRBV6-6; abundance: .; CDR3aa: CASSGTSGQGYF; CDR3nt: TGTGCCAGCAGTGGGACTAGCGGGCAGGGGTACTTC
j_gene: TRBJ1-5; d_gene: TRBD1; v_gene: TRBV6-1; abundance: .; CDR3aa: CASSEVVTGGDQPQHF; CDR3nt: TGTGCCAGCAGTGAAGTGGTGACAGGGGGCGATCAGCCCCAGCATTTT
j_gene: TRBJ2-5; d_gene: TRBD2; v_gene: TRBV5-5; abundance: .; CDR3aa: CASSLVLAGLYETQYF; CDR3nt: TGTGCCAGCAGCTTGGTGCTAGCGGGTTTATATGAGACCCAGTACTTC
j_gene: TRBJ2-1; d_gene: .; v_gene: TRBV28; abundance: .; CDR3aa: CASSSPGSRRNEQFF; CDR3nt: TGTGCCAGCAGTTCCCCCGGGTCGCGTAGGAATGAGCAGTTCTTC
j_gene: TRBJ1-5; d_gene: .; v_gene: TRBV5-6; abundance: .; CDR3aa: CASSLGGYTGNQPQHF; CDR3nt: TGTGCCAGCAGCTTGGGGGGCTATACAGGGAATCAGCCCCAGCATTTT
j_gene: TRBJ1-6; d_gene: .; v_gene: TRBV27; abundance: .; CDR3aa: CASSQIRRTDYNSPLHF; CDR3nt: TGTGCCAGCAGCCAAATCCGACGGACAGATTATAATTCACCCCTCCACTTT
j_gene: TRBJ1-2; d_gene: TRBD1; v_gene: TRBV6-2/TRBV6-3; abundance: once; CDR3aa: CASSTTGGWYGYTF; CDR3nt: TGTGCCAGCAGTACAACAGGGGGATGGTATGGCTACACCTTC
j_gene: TRBJ1-5; d_gene: .; v_gene: TRBV30; abundance: .; CDR3aa: CAWSNWEQPQHF; CDR3nt: TGTGCCTGGAGCAATTGGGAGCAGCCCCAGCATTTT
j_gene: TRBJ1-1; d_gene: TRBD1; v_gene: TRBV7-2; abundance: .; CDR3aa: CASNYGQGNTEAFF; CDR3nt: TGTGCCAGCAACTACGGACAGGGAAACACTGAAGCTTTCTTT
j_gene: TRBJ1-1; d_gene: .; v_gene: TRBV6-5; abundance: .; CDR3aa: CASTRTRGTEAFF; CDR3nt: TGTGCCAGCACCCGAACTCGTGGCACTGAAGCTTTCTTT
j_gene: TRBJ2-1; d_gene: .; v_gene: TRBV7-9; abundance: .; CDR3aa: CASSPSRAENEQFF; CDR3nt: TGTGCCAGCAGCCCTAGCCGGGCCGAAAATGAGCAGTTCTTC
j_gene: TRBJ1-1; d_gene: .; v_gene: TRBV25-1; abundance: .; CDR3aa: CASVTGAFF; CDR3nt: TGTGCCAGCGTCACAGGAGCTTTCTTT
j_gene: TRBJ1-1; d_gene: .; v_gene: TRBV18; abundance: .; CDR3aa: CASSPSGGTEAFF; CDR3nt: TGTGCCAGCTCACCGTCCGGGGGCACTGAAGCTTTCTTT
j_gene: TRBJ1-1; d_gene: .; v_gene: TRBV29-1; abundance: .; CDR3aa: CSVGPNTEAFF; CDR3nt: TGCAGCGTTGGGCCGAACACTGAAGCTTTCTTT
j_gene: TRBJ2-4; d_gene: TRBD2; v_gene: TRBV19; abundance: .; CDR3aa: CASTPSGTSGGFGKNIQYF; CDR3nt: TGTGCCAGTACTCCCTCAGGGACTAGCGGGGGTTTTGGCAAAAACATTCAGTACTTC
j_gene: TRBJ2-7; d_gene: TRBD1; v_gene: TRBV27; abundance: .; CDR3aa: CASSWIGTGSYEQYF; CDR3nt: TGTGCCAGCAGTTGGATCGGGACAGGATCCTACGAGCAGTACTTC
j_gene: TRBJ2-3; d_gene: .; v_gene: TRBV4-3; abundance: .; CDR3aa: CASSQGILTPYLDTQYF; CDR3nt: TGCGCCAGCAGCCAAGGTATTTTGACTCCCTACCTGGATACGCAGTATTTT
j_gene: TRBJ1-5; d_gene: TRBD1; v_gene: TRBV6-6; abundance: .; CDR3aa: CATAGDRYNQPQHF; CDR3nt: TGTGCCACCGCTGGGGACAGGTACAATCAGCCCCAGCATTTT
j_gene: TRBJ2-2; d_gene: TRBD1; v_gene: TRBV6-4; abundance: once; CDR3aa: CASSPGTANTGELFF; CDR3nt: TGTGCCAGCAGCCCCGGGACAGCGAACACCGGGGAGCTGTTTTTT
j_gene: TRBJ1-5; d_gene: .; v_gene: TRBV7-6; abundance: .; CDR3aa: CASSLAAGDQGQPQHF; CDR3nt: TGTGCCAGCAGCTTAGCGGCAGGGGACCAAGGCCAGCCCCAGCATTTT
j_gene: TRBJ2-7; d_gene: .; v_gene: TRBV6-5; abundance: few; CDR3aa: CASRNSYLSYEQYF; CDR3nt: TGTGCCAGCAGGAACAGCTACCTCTCCTACGAGCAGTACTTC
j_gene: TRBJ2-4; d_gene: TRBD2; v_gene: TRBV7-6; abundance: .; CDR3aa: CASSISASGASTKYF; CDR3nt: TGTGCCAGCAGTATCTCCGCTAGCGGGGCATCGACGAAGTACTTC
j_gene: TRBJ1-1; d_gene: .; v_gene: TRBV28; abundance: .; CDR3aa: CASSLPRQPQSEAFF; CDR3nt: TGTGCCAGCAGTTTACCCCGACAGCCGCAATCGGAAGCTTTCTTT
j_gene: TRBJ2-3; d_gene: .; v_gene: TRBV19; abundance: .; CDR3aa: CASSTPRGGSDTQYF; CDR3nt: TGTGCCAGTAGTACCCCGAGGGGGGGGTCAGATACGCAGTATTTT
j_gene: TRBJ1-2; d_gene: TRBD1; v_gene: TRBV7-2; abundance: few; CDR3aa: CASSLQGGTGAEGYTF; CDR3nt: TGTGCCAGCAGCTTGCAGGGAGGGACAGGGGCGGAAGGCTACACCTTC
j_gene: TRBJ1-6; d_gene: .; v_gene: TRBV11-2; abundance: .; CDR3aa: CASSLRTGGSPLHF; CDR3nt: TGTGCCAGCAGCTTACGCACGGGGGGTTCACCCCTCCACTTT
j_gene: TRBJ2-2; d_gene: TRBD2; v_gene: TRBV7-6; abundance: .; CDR3aa: CASSLAPLTSGTGGELFF; CDR3nt: TGTGCCAGCAGCTTAGCGCCCCTGACTAGCGGGACGGGCGGGGAGCTGTTTTTT